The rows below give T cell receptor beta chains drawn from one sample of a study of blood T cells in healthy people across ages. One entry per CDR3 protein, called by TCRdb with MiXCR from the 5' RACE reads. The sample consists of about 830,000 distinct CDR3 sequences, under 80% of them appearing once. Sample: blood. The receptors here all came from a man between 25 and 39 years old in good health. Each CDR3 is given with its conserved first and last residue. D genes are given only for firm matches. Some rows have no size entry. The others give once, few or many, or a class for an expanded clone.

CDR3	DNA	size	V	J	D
CASTRSLSVSTDTQYF	TGCGCCAGCACCCGTTCCCTGAGCGTTAGCACAGATACGCAGTATTTT	-	TRBV4-3	TRBJ2-3	-
CASSLTYREPYEQYF	TGTGCCAGCAGCCTAACCTACCGGGAGCCCTACGAGCAGTACTTC	once	TRBV5-6	TRBJ2-7	-
CSLNRRTLPYNEQFF	TGCAGTTTAAATAGGAGGACACTTCCCTACAATGAGCAGTTCTTC	-	TRBV20-1	TRBJ2-1	-
CASSPGLVKNIQYF	TGTGCCAGCAGCCCGGGACTCGTCAAAAACATTCAGTACTTC	-	TRBV7-8	TRBJ2-4	-
CSARGGNEQYF	TGCAGTGCTAGAGGAGGCAACGAGCAGTACTTC	-	TRBV20-1	TRBJ2-7	-
CASSDPSGGASYEQYF	TGTGCCAGCAGTGATCCTAGCGGGGGGGCTTCCTACGAGCAGTACTTC	-	TRBV6-1	TRBJ2-7	TRBD2
CASSKRTGGRETQYF	TGTGCCAGCAGTAAACGGACAGGGGGCCGGGAGACCCAGTACTTC	-	TRBV27	TRBJ2-5	TRBD1
CASSKSWEGRVSNQPQHF	TGTGCCAGCAGCAAATCATGGGAGGGCAGGGTGAGCAATCAGCCCCAGCATTTT	-	TRBV21-1	TRBJ1-5	-
CAISDSSGGLSYEQYF	TGTGCCATCAGTGATAGTAGCGGGGGCCTCTCCTACGAGCAGTACTTC	-	TRBV10-3	TRBJ2-7	TRBD2
CASSLQTYNEQFF	TGTGCCAGCAGCCTTCAGACTTACAATGAGCAGTTCTTC	-	TRBV3-1	TRBJ2-1	-
CVINGPGQGNTDTQYF	TGTGTCATCAACGGACCGGGACAGGGAAACACAGATACGCAGTATTTT	-	TRBV10-3	TRBJ2-3	TRBD1
CAGSGGGNEQFF	TGTGCCGGTAGCGGGGGGGGCAATGAGCAGTTCTTC	-	TRBV10-3	TRBJ2-1	TRBD2
CSALVMTLKILETQYF	TGCAGTGCTCTTGTAATGACCCTGAAAATCCTAGAGACCCAGTACTTC	-	TRBV20-1	TRBJ2-5	-
CSARRTGGDTEAFF	TGCAGTGCTAGAAGGACCGGGGGAGACACTGAAGCTTTCTTT	-	TRBV20-1	TRBJ1-1	-
CASKPSGGYNEQFF	TGTGCCAGCAAACCTAGCGGGGGCTACAATGAGCAGTTCTTC	-	TRBV6-1	TRBJ2-1	TRBD2
CASSYGTAAPLHF	TGTGCCAGCAGTTATGGGACAGCCGCGCCCCTCCACTTT	-	TRBV28	TRBJ1-6	TRBD1
CASSQSGGPLTGGLFF	TGTGCCAGCAGCCAATCAGGGGGCCCCCTAACCGGGGGGCTGTTTTTT	-	TRBV14	TRBJ2-2	TRBD1
CASRQGAASPLHF	TGTGCCAGCAGACAGGGGGCAGCTTCACCCCTCCACTTT	-	TRBV2	TRBJ1-6	TRBD1
CASSASQDSYEQYF	TGTGCCAGCAGCGCGTCTCAGGATTCCTACGAGCAGTACTTC	-	TRBV9	TRBJ2-7	-
CARFLADTQYF	TGTGCCAGGTTTCTAGCAGATACGCAGTATTTT	-	TRBV6-5	TRBJ2-3	-
CASSQDGRIGDEQFF	TGCGCCAGCAGCCAAGATGGGCGGATCGGCGATGAGCAGTTCTTC	few	TRBV4-3	TRBJ2-1	-
CASIMGTSHNEQFF	TGTGCCAGCATAATGGGGACATCCCACAATGAGCAGTTCTTC	few	TRBV12-3/TRBV12-4	TRBJ2-1	-
CASSLTTGDTYEQYF	TGTGCCAGCAGTTTAACAACAGGCGACACCTACGAGCAGTACTTC	-	TRBV12-3/TRBV12-4	TRBJ2-7	-
CASRGQGTETQYF	TGTGCCAGCAGGGGACAGGGAACAGAGACCCAGTACTTC	-	TRBV4-2	TRBJ2-5	TRBD1
CSASALAGADTQYF	TGCAGTGCTAGTGCGCTAGCGGGGGCAGATACGCAGTATTTT	-	TRBV20-1	TRBJ2-3	TRBD2
CAWSVQAGGYNEQFF	TGTGCCTGGAGTGTACAAGCGGGGGGGTACAATGAGCAGTTCTTC	-	TRBV30	TRBJ2-1	TRBD2
CASSLELVAMSPYEQYF	TGTGCCAGCAGCTTAGAATTGGTGGCTATGTCCCCCTACGAGCAGTACTTC	-	TRBV7-2	TRBJ2-7	-
CASSQFPGDNSYEQYF	TGCGCCAGCAGCCAATTCCCAGGGGATAACTCCTACGAGCAGTACTTC	-	TRBV4-3	TRBJ2-7	-
CASSPPSGGRDTQYF	TGCGCCAGCAGCCCCCCTAGCGGGGGTCGGGATACGCAGTATTTT	-	TRBV5-1	TRBJ2-3	TRBD2
CAGSLGSGGSPVQYF	TGTGCCGGCAGCTTAGGAAGCGGGGGGTCCCCCGTTCAGTACTTC	-	TRBV7-2	TRBJ2-4	TRBD2
CASSWTQLLPTDTQYF	TGTGCCAGCAGCTGGACCCAATTATTACCCACAGATACGCAGTATTTT	-	TRBV7-9	TRBJ2-3	-
CASSFRVGDTEAFF	TGTGCCAGCAGCTTCCGGGTGGGGGACACTGAAGCTTTCTTT	-	TRBV9	TRBJ1-1	-
CASSFRGGSSYEQFF	TGTGCTAGCAGCTTCAGGGGGGGAAGCTCCTACGAGCAGTTCTTC	-	TRBV7-7	TRBJ2-1	-
CASSENNLGEQYF	TGTGCCAGCAGCGAAAATAATTTGGGCGAGCAGTACTTC	-	TRBV7-2	TRBJ2-7	-
CASSQDGGNQPRHF	TGTGCCAGCAGCCAAGATGGGGGAAATCAGCCCCGGCATTTT	-	TRBV3-1	TRBJ1-5	-
CASIRGVRDTEAFF	TGTGCCAGCATCCGGGGAGTAAGGGACACTGAAGCTTTCTTT	-	TRBV7-9	TRBJ1-1	-
CSVIEITDTQYF	TGCAGCGTAATTGAAATCACAGATACGCAGTATTTT	few	TRBV29-1	TRBJ2-3	-
CASSYYGVYNEQFF	TGTGCCAGCAGTTACTACGGGGTCTACAATGAGCAGTTCTTC	few	TRBV6-2/TRBV6-3	TRBJ2-1	-
CAISVGTSVVGEQYF	TGTGCCATCAGTGTTGGGACTAGCGTTGTCGGCGAGCAGTACTTC	few	TRBV10-3	TRBJ2-7	TRBD2
CASSFLSGSTDTQYF	TGTGCCAGCAGCTTCCTGAGCGGAAGCACAGATACGCAGTATTTT	-	TRBV7-3	TRBJ2-3	-
CSAIRDSPFYEQYF	TGCAGTGCTATCCGGGACAGTCCTTTCTACGAGCAGTACTTC	-	TRBV20-1	TRBJ2-7	TRBD1
CASSLQGRYTF	TGCGCCAGCAGCTTACAGGGACGCTACACCTTC	-	TRBV5-1	TRBJ1-2	-
CASSYSCEQYF	TGTGCCAGCAGTTACTCTTGCGAGCAGTACTTC	many	TRBV6-2/TRBV6-3	TRBJ2-7	-
CASRKQGLETQYF	TGTGCCAGCCGGAAACAGGGGTTGGAGACCCAGTACTTC	-	TRBV6-5	TRBJ2-5	TRBD1
CSVEVGGLAQETQYF	TGCAGCGTTGAAGTGGGGGGACTAGCGCAAGAGACCCAGTACTTC	few	TRBV29-1	TRBJ2-5	TRBD2
CSARRTGGLTDTQYF	TGCAGTGCTAGGAGGACAGGGGGACTCACAGATACGCAGTATTTT	few	TRBV20-1	TRBJ2-3	TRBD1
CASRQLVEETQYF	TGTGCCAGCAGGCAACTAGTCGAGGAGACCCAGTACTTC	-	TRBV7-2	TRBJ2-5	-
CSAREEGLPTKLFF	TGCAGTGCTAGAGAAGAGGGGCTACCTACGAAACTGTTTTTT	-	TRBV20-1	TRBJ1-4	-
CSASETSGGYNEQFF	TGCAGTGCTAGTGAGACTAGCGGGGGCTACAATGAGCAGTTCTTC	-	TRBV20-1	TRBJ2-1	TRBD2
CASSRGAGYQETQYF	TGCGCCAGCAGCCGGGGGGCAGGGTACCAAGAGACCCAGTACTTC	few	TRBV4-3	TRBJ2-5	-
CASSLNDNSPLHF	TGTGCCAGCAGCTTGAACGATAATTCACCCCTCCACTTT	few	TRBV5-4	TRBJ1-6	-
CASSISGSSSYNEQFF	TGTGCCAGCAGCATTAGCGGGTCGAGCTCCTACAATGAGCAGTTCTTC	-	TRBV9	TRBJ2-1	TRBD2
CSAREVNQPQHF	TGCAGTGCTAGAGAGGTCAATCAGCCCCAGCATTTT	-	TRBV20-1	TRBJ1-5	-